The 24 T cell receptor beta chains below all came from one sample that was sequenced in a study of monozygotic twins with inflammatory bowel disease. TCRdb re-called the 5' RACE reads and catalogs CDR3 proteins one per entry, DNA excluded. The table for this sample gives approximately 400,000 distinct CDR3 sequences. Material: blood. All receptors derive from a human donor with ulcerative colitis or Crohn's disease, or a healthy co-twin of an affected twin (not recorded which).

This chain links TRBV19 with TRBJ2-2; the TCRdb call, TRBD1, lacks DNA for checking. Germline CDR1 and CDR2: LNHDA and SQIVND (reference sequence). CDR3 length: 16 residues. The CDR3 spells CASTENRDSFTGELFF.

The chain carries TRBV18 and TRBJ1-5; the TCRdb call, TRBD1, lacks DNA for checking. The CDR3 is 16 residues long. Germline V gene lookup returns CDR1 KGHSH and CDR2 LQKENI. The CDR3 sequence: CASSPIGQGVNQPQHF. Together with reference TRBV18 and TRBJ1-5, the CDR3 gives the full variable domain: NAGVMQNPRHLVRRRGQEARLRCSPMKGHSHVYWYRQLPEEGLKFMVYLQKENIIDESGMPKERFSAEFPKEGPSILRIQQVVRGDSAAYFCASSPIGQGVNQPQHFGDGTRLSIL.

The chain recombines TRBV14 with TRBJ2-7; the D call from TCRdb, TRBD1, cannot be confirmed without DNA. Germline CDR1 reads SGHDN; CDR2 reads FVKESK. The CDR3 has 13 residues. The CDR3 reads CASSLNRQGEQYF.

The chain employs TRBV11-2 and TRBJ2-5. Germline V gene sequence: CDR1 SGHAT, CDR2 FQNNGV. The CDR3 contains 11 residues. The CDR3 reads CASSFYETQYF. The full variable domain, completed using reference TRBV11-2 and TRBJ2-5, is EAGVAQSPRYKIIEKRQSVAFWCNPISGHATLYWYQQILGQGPKLLIQFQNNGVVDDSQLPKDRFSAERLKGVDSTLKIQPAKLEDSAVYLCASSFYETQYFGPGTRLLVL.

The chain recombines TRBV12-3 or TRBV12-4 with TRBJ2-2; absent DNA, TCRdb's TRBD1 call cannot be checked. This CDR3 is built from 15 residues. The CDR3 is CASSDWTINTGELFF.

The genes are TRBV7-2 and TRBJ1-1. Germline V lookup: CDR1 SGHTA, CDR2 FQGNSA. The CDR3 is made up of 15 amino acids. The CDR3 region is CASSPQEGLNTEAFF.

CDR3 sequence: CASSQQGTRAGELFF. The chain recombines TRBV4-1 with TRBJ2-2; TCRdb's D call, TRBD2, is unchecked because there is no DNA. The CDR3 is made up of 15 amino acids. CDR1 MGHRA and CDR2 YSYEKL come from the germline V gene.

The chain couples TRBV27 to TRBJ1-2; the D gene TCRdb calls, TRBD1, cannot be checked with no DNA. CDR3 size: 13 residues. Germline V lookup: CDR1 MNHEY, CDR2 SMNVEV (reference sequence). The CDR3 loop is CASSPDRFSGYTF.

V and J are TRBV9 and TRBJ2-7. The CDR3 spans 12 residues. Germline CDR1 reads SGDLS; CDR2 reads YYNGEE. The CDR3: CASQGTSYEQYF.

The CDR3 spells CASSATYEQYF. V and J are TRBV2 and TRBJ2-7. The CDR3 totals 11 residues. CDR1 is SNHLY, CDR2 FYNNEI, per germline.

The chain is built from TRBV27 and TRBJ1-1. The germline V gene encodes CDR1 MNHEY and CDR2 SMNVEV (reference sequence). There are 12 residues in the CDR3. The CDR3 is CASSVTGGEAFF.

This chain uses TRBV6-2 or TRBV6-3 with TRBJ2-1; TCRdb reports TRBD2, a call that lacks DNA to check it against. This CDR3 is 17 amino acids long. CDR1 is MNHEY, CDR2 SVGEGT, per germline. CDR3 sequence reads: CASSYSRTSGGPGEQFF.

The genes are TRBV7-6 and TRBJ2-2. CDR3 size: 14 residues. The germline V gene encodes CDR1 SGHVS and CDR2 FNYEAQ. This CDR3 reads CASSLGSSTGELFF.

The rearrangement joins TRBV6-1 to TRBJ1-2. Germline V CDR1 and CDR2: MNHNS, SASEGT. The CDR3 is 16 residues long. CDR3 loop: CASSQDSGVRPYGYTF.

V and J are TRBV20-1 and TRBJ2-7; lacking DNA, the TRBD1 call made by TCRdb goes unchecked. The CDR3 contains 14 residues. CDR1 DFQATT and CDR2 SNEGSKA come from the germline V gene (reference sequence). The CDR3 sequence: CSARGDASSYEQYF.

V is TRBV4-1 and J is TRBJ2-7; TCRdb indicates TRBD2, and absent DNA this call remains unverified. In germline, CDR1 is MGHRA, CDR2 YSYEKL. The length of the CDR3 is 17 residues. CDR3 protein: CASSQGLSGGSSYEQYF.

The CDR3: CAISESKGEPQHF. The chain carries TRBV10-3 and TRBJ1-5. The CDR3 contains 13 residues. Germline assignment: CDR1 ENHRY and CDR2 SYGVKD.

The chain recombines TRBV6-5 with TRBJ1-6; the TCRdb D gene call, TRBD1, has no DNA to confirm it. Germline loops: CDR1 MNHEY, CDR2 SVGAGI. The CDR3 loop spans 18 amino acids. The CDR3 loop is CASSYNRGGNSYNSPLHF.

The chain recombines TRBV19 with TRBJ1-2; there is no DNA to check the TCRdb D call of TRBD1. Germline assignment: CDR1 LNHDA and CDR2 SQIVND (reference sequence). This CDR3 region has 15 residues. The CDR3 sequence is CASSIGTGENYGYTF. Drawing the rest from reference TRBV19 and TRBJ1-2, the complete variable domain is DGGITQSPKYLFRKEGQNVTLSCEQNLNHDAMYWYRQDPGQGLRLIYYSQIVNDFQKGDIAEGYSVSREKKESFPLTVTSAQKNPTAFYLCASSIGTGENYGYTFGSGTRLTVV.

The chain uses TRBV5-4 and TRBJ2-7; TCRdb lists TRBD1, though no DNA is available to test this call. CDR1 and CDR2 from the germline V gene are SGHNT and YYREEE (reference sequence). The CDR3 is 16 amino acids. CDR3 amino acids: CASSLSRGQGLYEQYF.

The rearrangement links TRBV30 to TRBJ2-3; TCRdb lists TRBD1, though no DNA is available to test this call. Germline V gene lookup returns CDR1 GTSNPN and CDR2 SVGIG (reference sequence). The CDR3 extends over 14 amino acids. Here the CDR3 reads CAWSAHIMPGTQYF.

CDR3 loop: CSARDLGGSPNWAQYF. J is TRBJ2-5 and V is TRBV20-1; TCRdb lists TRBD1, though no DNA is available to test this call. This CDR3 spans 16 amino acids. CDR1 DFQATT and CDR2 SNEGSKA come from the germline V gene (reference sequence).

The chain has TRBV7-6 and TRBJ1-1; with no DNA, the TCRdb D assignment of TRBD1 cannot be verified. The CDR3 is 17 residues long. Germline values: CDR1 SGHVS, CDR2 FNYEAQ. CDR3 amino acids: CASSLQGTRTMGTEAFF.

CDR3: CASSDSQNQPQHF. The chain recombines TRBV18 with TRBJ1-5; absent DNA, TCRdb's TRBD1 call cannot be checked. Germline CDR1 KGHSH, CDR2 LQKENI. The CDR3 runs 13 residues.